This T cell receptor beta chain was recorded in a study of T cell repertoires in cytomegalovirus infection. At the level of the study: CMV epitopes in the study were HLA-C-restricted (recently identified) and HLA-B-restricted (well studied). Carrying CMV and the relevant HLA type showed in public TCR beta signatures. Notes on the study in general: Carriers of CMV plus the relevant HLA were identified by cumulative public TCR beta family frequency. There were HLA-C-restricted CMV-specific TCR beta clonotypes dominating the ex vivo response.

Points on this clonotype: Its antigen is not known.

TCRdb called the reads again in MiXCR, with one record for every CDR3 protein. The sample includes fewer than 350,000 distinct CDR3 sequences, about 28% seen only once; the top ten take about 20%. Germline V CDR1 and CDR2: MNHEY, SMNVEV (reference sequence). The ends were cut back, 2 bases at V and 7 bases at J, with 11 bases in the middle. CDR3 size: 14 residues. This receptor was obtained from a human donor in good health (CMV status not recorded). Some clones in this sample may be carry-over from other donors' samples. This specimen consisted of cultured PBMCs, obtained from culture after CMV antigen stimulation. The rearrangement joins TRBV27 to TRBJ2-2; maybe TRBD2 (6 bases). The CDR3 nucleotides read TGTGCCAGCAGTTTAGAACTAGCTCTCGGGGAGCTGTTTTTT. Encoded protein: CASSLELALGELFF.